Included here is one T cell receptor beta chain sequence, with context. The antigen is unknown. The CDR3 loop spans 15 amino acids. The germline gives CDR1 MNHNS, CDR2 SASEGT. The V end was cut by 7 bases, the J end by 0 bases, with 13 bases between. All donors were Caucasian adults living in Nashville, Tennessee. The protocol was immunoSEQ multiplex PCR, while the TCRdb copy is restricted to in-frame clones and leaves out a portion. The sample includes around 2.5 million clones, 93% of them seen just once. The data derive from a study of shared clonotypes between healthy human individuals. Overall study results and limits: It was the few donors that limited the genetic and exposure-history diversity represented.

The chain employs TRBV6-1 and TRBJ2-1; D might be TRBD1 (5 bases). This sequence originates from a man younger than 35 in good health. Some clones in this sample may be carry-over from other donors' samples. Sequencing was performed on naive CD4+ T cells from PBMCs. Subset described: CD45RA+ positively selected. Here the CDR3 reads CASTRVTVSYNEQFF. CDR3 DNA sequence: TGTGCCAGCACCAGGGTGACCGTCTCCTACAATGAGCAGTTCTTC.